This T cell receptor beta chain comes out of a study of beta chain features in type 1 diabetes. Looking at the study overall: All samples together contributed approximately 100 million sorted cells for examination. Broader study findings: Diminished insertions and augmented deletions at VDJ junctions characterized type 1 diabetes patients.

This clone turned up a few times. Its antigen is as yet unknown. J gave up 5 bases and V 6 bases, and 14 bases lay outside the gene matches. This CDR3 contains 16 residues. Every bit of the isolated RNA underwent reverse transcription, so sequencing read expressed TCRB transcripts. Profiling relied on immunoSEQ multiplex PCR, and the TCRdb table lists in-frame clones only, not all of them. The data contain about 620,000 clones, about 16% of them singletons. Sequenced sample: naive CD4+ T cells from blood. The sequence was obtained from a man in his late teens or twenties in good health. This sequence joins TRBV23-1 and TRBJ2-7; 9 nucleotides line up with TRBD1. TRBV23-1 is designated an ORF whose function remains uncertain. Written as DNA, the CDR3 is TGCGCCAGCAGCCCGGGACAGGGAGCCCTTCCAGACGAGCAGTACTTC. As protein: CASSPGQGALPDEQYF.